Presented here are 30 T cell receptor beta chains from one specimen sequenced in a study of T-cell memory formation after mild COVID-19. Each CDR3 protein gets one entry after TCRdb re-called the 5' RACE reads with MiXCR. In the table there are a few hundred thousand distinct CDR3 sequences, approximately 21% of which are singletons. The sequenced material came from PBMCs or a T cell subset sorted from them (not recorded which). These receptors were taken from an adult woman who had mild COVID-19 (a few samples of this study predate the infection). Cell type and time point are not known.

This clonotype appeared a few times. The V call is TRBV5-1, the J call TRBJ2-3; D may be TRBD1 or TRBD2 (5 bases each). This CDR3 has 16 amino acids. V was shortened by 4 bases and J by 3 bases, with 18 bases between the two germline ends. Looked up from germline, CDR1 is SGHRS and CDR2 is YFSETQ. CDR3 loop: CASSPRGAGSTDTQYF. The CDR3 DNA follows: TGCGCCAGCAGCCCCCGAGGGGCCGGGTCGACAGATACGCAGTATTTT.

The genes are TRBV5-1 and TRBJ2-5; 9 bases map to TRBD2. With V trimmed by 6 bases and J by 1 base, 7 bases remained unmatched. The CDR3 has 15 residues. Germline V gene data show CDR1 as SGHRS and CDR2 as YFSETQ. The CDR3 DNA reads TGCGCCAGCACTATCTTGCGGGGGGGCCAAGAGACCCAGTACTTC. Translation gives CASTILRGGQETQYF.

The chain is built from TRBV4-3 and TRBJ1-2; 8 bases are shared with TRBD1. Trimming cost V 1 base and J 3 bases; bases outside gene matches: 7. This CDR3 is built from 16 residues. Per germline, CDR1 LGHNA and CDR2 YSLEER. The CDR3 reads CASSQGGADRDYGYTF. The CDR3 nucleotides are TGCGCCAGCAGCCAAGGGGGGGCGGACAGGGACTATGGCTACACCTTC.

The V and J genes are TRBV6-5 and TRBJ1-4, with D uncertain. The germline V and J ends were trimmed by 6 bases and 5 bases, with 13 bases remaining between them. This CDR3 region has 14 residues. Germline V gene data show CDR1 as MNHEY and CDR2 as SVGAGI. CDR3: CASRRDTANEKLFF. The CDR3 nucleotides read TGTGCCAGCAGACGCGACACCGCCAATGAAAAACTGTTTTTT.

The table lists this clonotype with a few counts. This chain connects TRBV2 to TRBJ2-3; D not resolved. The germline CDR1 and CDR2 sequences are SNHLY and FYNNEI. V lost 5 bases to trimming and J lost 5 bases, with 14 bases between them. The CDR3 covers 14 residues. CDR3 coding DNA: TGTGCCAGCAGTCCCCACCTTAAAAAAGATACGCAGTATTTT. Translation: CASSPHLKKDTQYF.

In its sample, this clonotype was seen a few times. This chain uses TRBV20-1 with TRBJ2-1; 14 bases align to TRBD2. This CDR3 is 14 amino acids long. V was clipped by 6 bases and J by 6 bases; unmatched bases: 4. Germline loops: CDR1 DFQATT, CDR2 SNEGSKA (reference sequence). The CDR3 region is CSARLAGGSNEQFF. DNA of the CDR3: TGCAGTGCCAGACTAGCGGGAGGGTCCAATGAGCAGTTCTTC.

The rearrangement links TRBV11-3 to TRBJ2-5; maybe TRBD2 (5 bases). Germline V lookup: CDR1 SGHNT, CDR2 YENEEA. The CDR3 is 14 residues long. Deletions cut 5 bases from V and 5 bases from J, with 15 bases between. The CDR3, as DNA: TGTGCCAGCAGCCCCCACCGGGGTGTGGAGACCCAGTACTTC. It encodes CASSPHRGVETQYF.

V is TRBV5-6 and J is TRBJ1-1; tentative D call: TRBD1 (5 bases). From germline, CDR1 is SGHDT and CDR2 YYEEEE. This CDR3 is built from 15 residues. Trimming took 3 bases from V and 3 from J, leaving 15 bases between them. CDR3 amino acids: CASSWGGRGHTEAFF. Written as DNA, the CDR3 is TGTGCCAGCAGCTGGGGGGGACGTGGGCACACTGAAGCTTTCTTT.

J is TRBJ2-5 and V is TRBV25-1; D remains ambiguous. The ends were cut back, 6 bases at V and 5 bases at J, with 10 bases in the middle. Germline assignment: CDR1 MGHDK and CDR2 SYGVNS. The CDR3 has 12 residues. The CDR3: CASRGPRETQYF. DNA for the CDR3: TGTGCCAGCAGAGGGCCCCGGGAGACCCAGTACTTC.

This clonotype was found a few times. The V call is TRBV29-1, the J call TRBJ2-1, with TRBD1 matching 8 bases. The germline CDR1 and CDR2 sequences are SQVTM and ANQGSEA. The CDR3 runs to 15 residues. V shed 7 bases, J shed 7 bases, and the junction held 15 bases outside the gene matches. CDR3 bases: TGCAGCGCACGGGGTAGGGCAGGGGGCCGGAATGAGCAGTTCTTC. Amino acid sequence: CSARGRAGGRNEQFF.

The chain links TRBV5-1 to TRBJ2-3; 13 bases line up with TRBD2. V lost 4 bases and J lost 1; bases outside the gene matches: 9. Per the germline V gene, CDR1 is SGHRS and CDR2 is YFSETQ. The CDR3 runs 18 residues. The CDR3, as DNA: TGCGCCAGCAGCACCGGACTAGCGGGAGACCCTCGCACAGATACGCAGTATTTT. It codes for CASSTGLAGDPRTDTQYF.

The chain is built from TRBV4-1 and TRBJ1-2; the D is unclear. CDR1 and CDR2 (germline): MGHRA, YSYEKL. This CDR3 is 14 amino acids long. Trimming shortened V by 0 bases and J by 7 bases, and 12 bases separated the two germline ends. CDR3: CASSQELRTGGYTF. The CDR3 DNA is TGCGCCAGCAGCCAAGAGTTAAGGACTGGTGGCTACACCTTC.

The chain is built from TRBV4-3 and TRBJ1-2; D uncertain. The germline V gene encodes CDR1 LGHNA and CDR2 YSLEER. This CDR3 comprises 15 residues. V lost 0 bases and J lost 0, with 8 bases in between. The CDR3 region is CASSQDITANYGYTF. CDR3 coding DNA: TGCGCCAGCAGCCAAGATATAACGGCTAACTATGGCTACACCTTC.

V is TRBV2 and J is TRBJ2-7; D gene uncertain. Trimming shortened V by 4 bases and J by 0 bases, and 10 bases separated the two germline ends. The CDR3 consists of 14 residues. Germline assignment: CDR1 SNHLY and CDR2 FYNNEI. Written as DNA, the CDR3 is TGTGCCAGCAGTGCCGGCACTACCTCCTACGAGCAGTACTTC. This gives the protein CASSAGTTSYEQYF.

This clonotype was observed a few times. The CDR3 bases are TGTGCCAGCAGCTTGGATGTGGGGGCCGGTGAGCAGTTCTTC. Translating it yields CASSLDVGAGEQFF. The chain has TRBV5-8 and TRBJ2-1, with D possibly matching TRBD1 (6 bases). Germline V gene data show CDR1 as SGHTS and CDR2 as YDEGEE. V gave up 0 bases and J gave up 9 bases, with 13 bases separating them. The CDR3 sequence is 14 residues long.

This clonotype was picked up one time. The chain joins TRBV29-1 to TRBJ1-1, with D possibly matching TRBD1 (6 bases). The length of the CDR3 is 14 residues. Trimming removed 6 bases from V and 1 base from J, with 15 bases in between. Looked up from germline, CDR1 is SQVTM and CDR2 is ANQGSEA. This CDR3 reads CSVRGQPGNTEAFF. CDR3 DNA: TGCAGCGTCCGAGGACAGCCGGGGAACACTGAAGCTTTCTTT.

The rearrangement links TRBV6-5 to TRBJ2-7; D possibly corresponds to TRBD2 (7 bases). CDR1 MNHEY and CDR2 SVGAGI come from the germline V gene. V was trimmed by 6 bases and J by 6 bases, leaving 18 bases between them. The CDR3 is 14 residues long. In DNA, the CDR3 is TGTGCCAGCAGCACGGGGGGCTCGGTCTCCGAGCAGTACTTC. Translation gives CASSTGGSVSEQYF.

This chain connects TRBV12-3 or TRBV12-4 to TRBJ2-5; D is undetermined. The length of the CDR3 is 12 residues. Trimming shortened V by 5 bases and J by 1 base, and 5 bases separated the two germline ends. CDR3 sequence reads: CASSNLQETQYF. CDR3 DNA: TGTGCCAGCAGTAACCTCCAAGAGACCCAGTACTTC.

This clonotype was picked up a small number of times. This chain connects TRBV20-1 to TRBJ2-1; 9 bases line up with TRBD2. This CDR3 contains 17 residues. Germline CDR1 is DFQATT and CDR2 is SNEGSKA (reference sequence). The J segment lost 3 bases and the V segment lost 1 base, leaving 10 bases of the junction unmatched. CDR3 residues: CSARGGGRGEYYNEQFF. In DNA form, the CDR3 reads TGCAGTGCTAGAGGCGGCGGGAGGGGGGAGTACTACAATGAGCAGTTCTTC.

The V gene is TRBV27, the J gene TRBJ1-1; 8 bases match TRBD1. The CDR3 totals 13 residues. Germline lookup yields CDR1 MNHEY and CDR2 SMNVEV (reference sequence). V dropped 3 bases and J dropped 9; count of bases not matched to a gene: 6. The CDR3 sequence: CASSLQGASKAFF. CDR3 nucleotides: TGTGCCAGCAGTTTGCAGGGGGCTTCGAAAGCTTTCTTT.

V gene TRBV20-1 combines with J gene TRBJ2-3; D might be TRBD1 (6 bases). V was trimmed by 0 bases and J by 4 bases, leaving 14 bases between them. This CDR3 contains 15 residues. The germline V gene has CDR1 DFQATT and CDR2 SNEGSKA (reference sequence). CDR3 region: CSARDLGARADTQYF. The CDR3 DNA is TGCAGTGCTAGAGATCTGGGGGCCAGGGCAGATACGCAGTATTTT.

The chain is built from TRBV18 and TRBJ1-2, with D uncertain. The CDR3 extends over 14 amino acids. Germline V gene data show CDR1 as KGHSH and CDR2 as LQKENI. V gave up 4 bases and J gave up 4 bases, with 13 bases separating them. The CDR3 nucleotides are TGTGCCAGCTCACAGAAGGACGGGAGCTATGGCTACACCTTC. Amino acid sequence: CASSQKDGSYGYTF.

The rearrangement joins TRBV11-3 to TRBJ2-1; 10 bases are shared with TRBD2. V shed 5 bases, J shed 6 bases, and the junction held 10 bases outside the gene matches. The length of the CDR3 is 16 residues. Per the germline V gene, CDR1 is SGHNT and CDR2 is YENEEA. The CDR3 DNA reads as TGTGCCAGCAGCGCGCGGACTAGCGGTAAACCCAATGAGCAGTTCTTC. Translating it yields CASSARTSGKPNEQFF.

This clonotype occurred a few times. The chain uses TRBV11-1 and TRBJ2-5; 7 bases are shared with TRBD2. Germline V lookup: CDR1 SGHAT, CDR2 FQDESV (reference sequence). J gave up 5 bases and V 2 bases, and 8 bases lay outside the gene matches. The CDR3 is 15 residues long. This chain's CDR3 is CASSLLSWREETQYF. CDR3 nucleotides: TGTGCCAGCAGCTTATTAAGTTGGCGGGAGGAGACCCAGTACTTC.

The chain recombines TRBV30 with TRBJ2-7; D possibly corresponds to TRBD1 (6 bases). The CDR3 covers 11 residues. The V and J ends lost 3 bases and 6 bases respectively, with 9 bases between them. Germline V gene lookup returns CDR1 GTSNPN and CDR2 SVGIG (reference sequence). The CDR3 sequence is CAWSAGAEQYF. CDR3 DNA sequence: TGTGCCTGGAGCGCAGGGGCCGAGCAGTACTTC. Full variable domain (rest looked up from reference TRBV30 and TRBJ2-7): SQTIHQWPATLVQPVGSPLSLECTVEGTSNPNLYWYRQAAGRGLQLLFYSVGIGQISSEVPQNLSASRPQDRQFILSSKKLLLSDSGFYLCAWSAGAEQYFGPGTRLTVT.

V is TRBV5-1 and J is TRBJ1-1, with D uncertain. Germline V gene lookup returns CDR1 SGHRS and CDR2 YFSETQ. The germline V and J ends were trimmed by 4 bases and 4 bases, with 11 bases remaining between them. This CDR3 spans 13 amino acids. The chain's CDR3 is CASSATAATEAFF. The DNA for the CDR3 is TGCGCCAGCAGCGCCACCGCGGCCACTGAAGCTTTCTTT.

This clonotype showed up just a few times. The CDR3 DNA is TGTGCCAGCAGCCAAGATCTAAGGGGTGGAGCTTTCTTT. Translated, it gives CASSQDLRGGAFF. The chain couples TRBV3-1 to TRBJ1-1, with a possible D match to TRBD1 (5 bases). Germline V gene lookup returns CDR1 LGHDT and CDR2 YNNKEL (reference sequence). CDR3 length: 13 residues. V gave up 0 bases and J gave up 10 bases, with 12 bases separating them. The whole variable domain, filled in from reference TRBV3-1 and TRBJ1-1, reads DTAVSQTPKYLVTQMGNDKSIKCEQNLGHDTMYWYKQDSKKFLKIMFSYNNKELIINETVPNRFSPKSPDKAHLNLHINSLELGDSAVYFCASSQDLRGGAFFGQGTRLTVV.

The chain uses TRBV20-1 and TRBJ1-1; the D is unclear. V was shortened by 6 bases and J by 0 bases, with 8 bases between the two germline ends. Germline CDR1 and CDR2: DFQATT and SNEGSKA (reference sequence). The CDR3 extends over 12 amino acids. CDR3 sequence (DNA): TGCAGTGCGTCTAAGGTGAACACTGAAGCTTTCTTT. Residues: CSASKVNTEAFF.

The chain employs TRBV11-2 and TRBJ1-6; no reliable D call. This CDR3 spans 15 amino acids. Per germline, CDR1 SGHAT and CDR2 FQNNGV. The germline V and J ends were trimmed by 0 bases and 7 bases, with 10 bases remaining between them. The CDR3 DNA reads TGTGCCAGCAGCTTAGATCGGGGTTACAATTCACCCCTCCACTTT. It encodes CASSLDRGYNSPLHF.

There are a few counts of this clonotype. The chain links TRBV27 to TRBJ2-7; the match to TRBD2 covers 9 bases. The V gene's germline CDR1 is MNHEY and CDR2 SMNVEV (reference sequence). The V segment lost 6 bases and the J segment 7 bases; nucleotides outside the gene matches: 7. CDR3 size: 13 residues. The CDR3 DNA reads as TGTGCCAGCAGCGTAGCGGGAGCACGGGAGCAGTACTTC. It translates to CASSVAGAREQYF.